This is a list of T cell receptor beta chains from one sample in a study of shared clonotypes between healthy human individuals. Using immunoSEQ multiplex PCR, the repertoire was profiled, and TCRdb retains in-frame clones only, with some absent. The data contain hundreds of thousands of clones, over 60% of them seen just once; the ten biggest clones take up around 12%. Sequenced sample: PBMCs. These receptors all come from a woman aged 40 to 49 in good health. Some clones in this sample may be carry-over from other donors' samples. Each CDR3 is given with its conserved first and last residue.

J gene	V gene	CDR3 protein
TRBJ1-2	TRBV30	CAWSVGQWEGYTF
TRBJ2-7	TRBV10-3	CAIRLGTSPYEQYF
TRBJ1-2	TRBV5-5	CASSSRTGTEYGYTF
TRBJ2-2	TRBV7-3	CASSLGNTGELFF
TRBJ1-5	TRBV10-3	CAISDQGAGQPQHF
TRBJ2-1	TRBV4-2	CASSSKAGPVNEQFF
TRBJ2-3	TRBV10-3	CAISESLVSTDTQYF
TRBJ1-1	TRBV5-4	CASSPGQNTEAFF
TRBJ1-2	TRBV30	CAWNRAERDGYTF
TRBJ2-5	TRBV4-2	CASTESQGPFGTQYF
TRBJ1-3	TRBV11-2	CASSLPRGLLRRVNTIYF
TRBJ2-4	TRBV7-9	CASSGSGSNIQYF
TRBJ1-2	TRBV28	CASSSPRQGSSYGYTF
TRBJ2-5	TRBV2	CASSPPASETQYF
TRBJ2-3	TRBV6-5	CASRPQSSTDTQYF
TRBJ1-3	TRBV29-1	CSVVTGSKPGNTIYF
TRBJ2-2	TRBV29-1	CSVPAYANTGELFF
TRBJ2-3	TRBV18	CASSPRLPEVAETDTQYF
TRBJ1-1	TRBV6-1	CASSDPTGGTEAFF
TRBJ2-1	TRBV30	CAWTRKASDEQFF
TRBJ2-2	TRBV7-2	CASSPTPITGELFF
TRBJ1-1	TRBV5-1	CASSPGQGGTEAFF
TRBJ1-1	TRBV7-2	CASSWGRAEAFF
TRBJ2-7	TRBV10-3	CAISESPGGINHEQYF
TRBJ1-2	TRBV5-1	CASRAAYRGPDYGYTF
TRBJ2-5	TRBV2	CASSAGGATQETQYF
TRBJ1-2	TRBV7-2	CASSQYRDPYGYTF
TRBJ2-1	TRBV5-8	CASSSFRGRASHNEQFF
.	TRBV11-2	CASSFGRGTGELFF
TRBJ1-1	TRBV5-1	CASSPFGTGITEAFF
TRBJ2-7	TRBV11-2	CASSLAGIKPYEQYF
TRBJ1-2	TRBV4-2	CASSPRMGSGNYGYTF
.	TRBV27	CASSSGTRGNEQFF